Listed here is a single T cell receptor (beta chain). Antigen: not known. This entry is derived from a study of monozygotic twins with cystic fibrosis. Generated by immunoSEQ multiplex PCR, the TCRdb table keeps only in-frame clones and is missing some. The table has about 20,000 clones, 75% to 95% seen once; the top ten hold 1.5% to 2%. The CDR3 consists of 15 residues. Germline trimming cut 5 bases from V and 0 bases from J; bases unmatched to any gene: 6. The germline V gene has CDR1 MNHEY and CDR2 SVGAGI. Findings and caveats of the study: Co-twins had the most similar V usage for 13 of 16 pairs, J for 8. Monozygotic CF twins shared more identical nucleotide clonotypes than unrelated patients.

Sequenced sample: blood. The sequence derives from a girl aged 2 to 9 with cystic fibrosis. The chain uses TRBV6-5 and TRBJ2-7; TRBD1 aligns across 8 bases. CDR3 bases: TGTGCCAGCAGTAGACCGGGACAGGCCTCCTACGAGCAGTACTTC. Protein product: CASSRPGQASYEQYF.